The clone carrying this T cell receptor (beta chain) has only a few counts. Its antigen is not identified. The data stem from a study of post-analysis software for immune sequencing data. Regarding the study as a whole: A significant reduction in normalized Chao1 diversity was observed in multiple sclerosis patients versus controls. Comparison of patients with controls showed five TRBV segments more frequent in patients, TRBV5-6, TRBV5-1 and TRBV20-1 among them.

Carried by the TCR beta cDNA libraries were unique molecular identifiers. Hundreds of thousands of cDNA molecules came from about 1 to 10 million T cells. TCRdb passed the PCR reads through MiXCR, listing each CDR3 protein once. There are 600,000 to 750,000 distinct CDR3 sequences in the sample; approximately 60% occur only once, and roughly 10% lies in the top ten. CDR3 length: 17 residues. CDR1 is SGHRS, CDR2 YFSETQ, per germline. J lost 0 bases, V lost 4 bases, and 12 bases had no gene match. The chain combines TRBV5-1 with TRBJ1-1, with 7 bases identical to TRBD1. The sequenced sample was blood. The sequence was obtained from a girl aged 2-10 years with multiple sclerosis. The CDR3 DNA is TGCGCCAGCAGCGCGGCCGACAGGGTGCGGATGAACACTGAAGCTTTCTTT. This encodes CASSAADRVRMNTEAFF.